This T cell receptor beta chain was sequenced in a study of T cell changes during pregnancy in multiple sclerosis (dated by TCRdb to between 2018 and 2021). Context from the whole study: The study looked at changes in the T cell repertoire across pregnancy in women with multiple sclerosis.

The junction carries 5 bases between V and J, which are trimmed by 0 bases and 6 bases respectively. Per the germline V gene, SGHTA is the CDR1 and FQGNSA is the CDR2. From the cysteine through the phenylalanine, the CDR3 covers 12 amino acids. Of the read, only the CDR3 DNA is kept; its 36 bases are in frame from base 1. Remarks on this clone: This clone's antigen is unknown. Base qualities are not recorded, but no much larger clone differs from it by a single base.

Receptor amplification or capture employed the immunoSEQ multiplex PCR assay. TCRdb provides this immuneACCESS table in a form limited to in-frame rearrangements. Some clones are lacking; in checked studies, under half of them reflect an unresolved V gene, and why the rest are absent is not known. A total of 60,000 or so clones appear in this sample, just under 90% of them only once. Together, the top ten hold 0.89% of the sample. The V and J genes are TRBV7-2 and TRBJ1-2; the D gene is unclear. The sequence came from a female donor in good health, enrolled as a control in a pregnancy study. The sequences come from peripheral blood, collected in the first trimester of pregnancy. The DNA sequence is as follows: TGTGCCAGCAGCTTAGCCCTCGATGGCTACACCTTC. It encodes CASSLALDGYTF.